This TCR beta chain was sequenced for a study of CD8+ T cells in alopecia areata. TCR sequencing used cDNA made by reverse transcription of extracted RNA. The repertoire was sequenced with immunoSEQ multiplex PCR; TCRdb's copy has only in-frame clones and lacks some. The sample contains around 200,000 clones, less than 70% of which appear only once. V lost 2 bases and J 0 bases, leaving 2 bases between the germline ends. Germline V gene sequence: CDR1 GTSNPN, CDR2 SVGIG (reference sequence). The CDR3 totals 11 residues. Treatment indicated: oral pan-JAK inhibitor, 5-10 mg twice daily. Concerning this clone itself: This same CDR3 is encoded by further DNA sequences in the sample.

The chain uses TRBV30 and TRBJ2-7; D unclear. This TCR was recovered from a human donor with alopecia areata. The sample consisted of CD8+ T cells sorted from blood, taken at week 24, from a patient treated with tofacitinib. CDR3 coding DNA: TGTGCCTGGAGTAGCTCCTACGAGCAGTACTTC. This encodes CAWSSSYEQYF.